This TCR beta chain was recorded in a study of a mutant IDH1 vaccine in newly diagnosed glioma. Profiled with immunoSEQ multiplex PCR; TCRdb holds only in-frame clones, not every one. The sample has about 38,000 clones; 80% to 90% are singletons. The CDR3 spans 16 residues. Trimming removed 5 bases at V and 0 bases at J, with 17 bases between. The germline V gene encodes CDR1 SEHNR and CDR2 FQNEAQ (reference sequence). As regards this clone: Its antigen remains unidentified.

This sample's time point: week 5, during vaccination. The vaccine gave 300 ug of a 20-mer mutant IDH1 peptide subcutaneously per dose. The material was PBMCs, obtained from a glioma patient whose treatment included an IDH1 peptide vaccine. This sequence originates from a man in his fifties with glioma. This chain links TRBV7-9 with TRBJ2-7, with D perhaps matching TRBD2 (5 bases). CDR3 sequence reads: CASSLTRDRASYEQYF. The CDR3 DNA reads TGTGCCAGCAGCCTCACCCGGGATCGAGCCTCCTACGAGCAGTACTTC.